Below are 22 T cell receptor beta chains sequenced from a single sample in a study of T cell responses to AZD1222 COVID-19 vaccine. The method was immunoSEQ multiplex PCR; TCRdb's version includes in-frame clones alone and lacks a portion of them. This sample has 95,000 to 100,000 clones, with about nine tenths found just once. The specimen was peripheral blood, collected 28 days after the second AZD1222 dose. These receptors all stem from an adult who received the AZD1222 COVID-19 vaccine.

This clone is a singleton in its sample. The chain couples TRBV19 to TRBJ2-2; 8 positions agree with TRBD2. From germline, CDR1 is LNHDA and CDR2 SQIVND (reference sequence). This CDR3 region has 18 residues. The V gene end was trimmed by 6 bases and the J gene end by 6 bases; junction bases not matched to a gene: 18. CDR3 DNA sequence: TGTGCCAGTAGCCACCGAGGGACTAGTCTAATTGACGCCGGGGAGCTGTTTTTT. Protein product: CASSHRGTSLIDAGELFF. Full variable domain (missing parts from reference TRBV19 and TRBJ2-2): DGGITQSPKYLFRKEGQNVTLSCEQNLNHDAMYWYRQDPGQGLRLIYYSQIVNDFQKGDIAEGYSVSREKKESFPLTVTSAQKNPTAFYLCASSHRGTSLIDAGELFFGEGSRLTVL.

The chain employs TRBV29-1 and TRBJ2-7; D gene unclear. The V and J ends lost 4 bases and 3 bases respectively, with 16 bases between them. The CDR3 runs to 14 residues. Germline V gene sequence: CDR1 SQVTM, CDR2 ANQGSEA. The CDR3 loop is CSVVRDNGVYEQYF. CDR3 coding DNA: TGCAGCGTTGTTCGTGACAACGGTGTCTACGAGCAGTACTTC.

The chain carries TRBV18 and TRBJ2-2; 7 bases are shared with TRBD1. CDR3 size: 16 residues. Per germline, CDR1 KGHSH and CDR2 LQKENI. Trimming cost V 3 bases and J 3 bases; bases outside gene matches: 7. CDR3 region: CASSPRTGMDTGELFF. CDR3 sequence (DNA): TGTGCCAGCTCACCTCGGACAGGAATGGACACCGGGGAGCTGTTTTTT.

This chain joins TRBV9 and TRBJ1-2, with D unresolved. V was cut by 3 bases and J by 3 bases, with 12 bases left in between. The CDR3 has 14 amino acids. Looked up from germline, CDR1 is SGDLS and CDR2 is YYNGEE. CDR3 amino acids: CASSGGRRDYGYTF. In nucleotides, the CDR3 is TGTGCCAGCAGCGGAGGCAGGCGAGACTATGGCTACACCTTC.

This chain's CDR3 is CASSFGVKGYGYTF. In nucleotides, the CDR3 is TGTGCCAGCAGTTTTGGGGTGAAAGGCTATGGCTACACCTTC. The chain carries TRBV28 and TRBJ1-2; D is ambiguous. Trimming took 3 bases from V and 4 from J, leaving 12 bases between them. The CDR3 totals 14 residues. Germline loops: CDR1 MDHEN, CDR2 SYDVKM.

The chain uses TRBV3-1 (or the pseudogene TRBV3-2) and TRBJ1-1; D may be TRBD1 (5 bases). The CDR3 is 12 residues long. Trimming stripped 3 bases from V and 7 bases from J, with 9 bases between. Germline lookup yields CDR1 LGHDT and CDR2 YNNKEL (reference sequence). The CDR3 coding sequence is TGTGCCAGCAGCCATATCGGGGGTGAAGCTTTCTTT. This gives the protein CASSHIGGEAFF.

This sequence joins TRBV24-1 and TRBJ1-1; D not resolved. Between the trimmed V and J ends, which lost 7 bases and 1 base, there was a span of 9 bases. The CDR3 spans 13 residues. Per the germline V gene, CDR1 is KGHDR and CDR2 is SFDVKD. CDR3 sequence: CATRSPENTEAFF. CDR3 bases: TGTGCCACCAGATCCCCAGAGAACACTGAAGCTTTCTTT.

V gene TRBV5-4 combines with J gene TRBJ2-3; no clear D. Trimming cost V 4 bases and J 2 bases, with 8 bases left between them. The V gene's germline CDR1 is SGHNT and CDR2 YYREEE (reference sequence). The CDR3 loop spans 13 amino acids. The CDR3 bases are TGTGCCAGCAGCACCGAACCCACAGATACGCAGTATTTT. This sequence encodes CASSTEPTDTQYF.

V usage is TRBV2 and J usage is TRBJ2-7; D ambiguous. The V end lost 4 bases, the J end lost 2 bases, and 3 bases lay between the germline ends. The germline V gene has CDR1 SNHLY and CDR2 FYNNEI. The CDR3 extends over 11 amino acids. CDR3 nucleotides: TGTGCCAGCAGTGCAGCCTACGAGCAGTACTTC. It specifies CASSAAYEQYF.

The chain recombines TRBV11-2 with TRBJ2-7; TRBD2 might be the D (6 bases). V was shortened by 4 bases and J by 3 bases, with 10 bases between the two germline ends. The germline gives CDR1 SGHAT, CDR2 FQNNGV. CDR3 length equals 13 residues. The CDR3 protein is CASSSGLDYEQYF. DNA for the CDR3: TGTGCCAGCAGCTCGGGACTTGACTACGAGCAGTACTTC. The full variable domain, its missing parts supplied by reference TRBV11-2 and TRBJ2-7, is EAGVAQSPRYKIIEKRQSVAFWCNPISGHATLYWYQQILGQGPKLLIQFQNNGVVDDSQLPKDRFSAERLKGVDSTLKIQPAKLEDSAVYLCASSSGLDYEQYFGPGTRLTVT.

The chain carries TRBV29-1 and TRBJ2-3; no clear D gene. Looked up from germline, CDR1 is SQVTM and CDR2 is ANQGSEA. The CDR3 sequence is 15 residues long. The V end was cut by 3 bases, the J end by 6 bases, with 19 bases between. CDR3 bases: TGCAGCGTTGAGGGCCACTTTGCAGCTGACGATACGCAGTATTTT. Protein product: CSVEGHFAADDTQYF.

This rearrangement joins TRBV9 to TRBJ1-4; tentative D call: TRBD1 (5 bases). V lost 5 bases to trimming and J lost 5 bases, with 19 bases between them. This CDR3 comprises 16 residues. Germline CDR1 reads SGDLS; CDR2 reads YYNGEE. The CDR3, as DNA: TGTGCCAGCAGTACCCACGAAGGGGCCTCAAATGAAAAACTGTTTTTT. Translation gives CASSTHEGASNEKLFF.

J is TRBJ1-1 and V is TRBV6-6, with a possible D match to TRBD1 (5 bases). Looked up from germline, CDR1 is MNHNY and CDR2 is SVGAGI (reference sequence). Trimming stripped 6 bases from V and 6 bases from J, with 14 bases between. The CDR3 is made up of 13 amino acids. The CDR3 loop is CASSTGASAEAFF. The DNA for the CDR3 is TGTGCCAGCAGCACCGGGGCGAGCGCTGAAGCTTTCTTT.

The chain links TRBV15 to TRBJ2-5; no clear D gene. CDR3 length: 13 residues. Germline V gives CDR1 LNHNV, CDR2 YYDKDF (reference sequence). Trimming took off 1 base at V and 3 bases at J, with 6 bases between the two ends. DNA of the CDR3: TGTGCCACCAGCAGAGCTAGAAAAGAGACCCAGTACTTC. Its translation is CATSRARKETQYF.

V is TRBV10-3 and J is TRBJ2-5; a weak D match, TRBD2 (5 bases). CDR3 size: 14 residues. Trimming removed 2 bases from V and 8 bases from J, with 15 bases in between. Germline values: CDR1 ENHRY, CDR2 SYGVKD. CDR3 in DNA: TGTGCCATCAGTGAGGAGGGAAATAAGAGAACCCAGTACTTC. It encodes CAISEEGNKRTQYF.

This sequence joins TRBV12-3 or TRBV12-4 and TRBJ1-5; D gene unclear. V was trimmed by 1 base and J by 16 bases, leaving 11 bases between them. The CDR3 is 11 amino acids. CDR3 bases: TGTGCCAGCAGTTTAGGTGGGGTATCTCATTTT. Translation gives CASSLGGVSHF.

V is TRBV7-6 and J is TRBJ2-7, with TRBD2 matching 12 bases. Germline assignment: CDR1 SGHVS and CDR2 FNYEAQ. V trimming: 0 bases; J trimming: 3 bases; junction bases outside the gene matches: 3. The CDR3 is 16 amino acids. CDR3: CASSLAASGGVYEQYF. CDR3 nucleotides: TGTGCCAGCAGCTTAGCAGCTAGCGGGGGGGTCTACGAGCAGTACTTC.

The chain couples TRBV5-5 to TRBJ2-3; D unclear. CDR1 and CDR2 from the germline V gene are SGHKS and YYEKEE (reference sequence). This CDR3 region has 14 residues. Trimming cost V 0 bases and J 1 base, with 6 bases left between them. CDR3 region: CASSLAYGTDTQYF. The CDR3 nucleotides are TGTGCCAGCAGCTTGGCCTATGGCACAGATACGCAGTATTTT. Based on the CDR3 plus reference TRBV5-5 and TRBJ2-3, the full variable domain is DAGVTQSPTHLIKTRGQQVTLRCSPISGHKSVSWYQQVLGQGPQFIFQYYEKEERGRGNFPDRFSARQFPNYSSELNVNALLLGDSALYLCASSLAYGTDTQYFGPGTRLTVL.

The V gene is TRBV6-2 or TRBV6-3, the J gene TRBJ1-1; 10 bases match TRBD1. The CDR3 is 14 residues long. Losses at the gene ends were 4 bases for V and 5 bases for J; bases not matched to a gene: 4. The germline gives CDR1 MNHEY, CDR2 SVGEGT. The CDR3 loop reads CASSLRTGGTEAFF. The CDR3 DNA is TGTGCCAGCAGTTTGCGGACAGGGGGAACTGAAGCTTTCTTT.

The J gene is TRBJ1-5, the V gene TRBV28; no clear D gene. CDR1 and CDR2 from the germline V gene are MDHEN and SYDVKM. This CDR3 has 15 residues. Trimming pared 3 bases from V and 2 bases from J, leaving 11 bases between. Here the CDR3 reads CASSFRTVGNQPQHF. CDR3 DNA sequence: TGTGCCAGCAGTTTCCGGACGGTAGGCAATCAGCCCCAGCATTTT.

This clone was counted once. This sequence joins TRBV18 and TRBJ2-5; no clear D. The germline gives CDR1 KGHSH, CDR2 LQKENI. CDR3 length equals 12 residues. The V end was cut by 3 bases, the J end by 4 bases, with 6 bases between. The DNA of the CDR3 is TGTGCCAGCTCACCGAAAAGAGAGACCCAGTACTTC. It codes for CASSPKRETQYF.

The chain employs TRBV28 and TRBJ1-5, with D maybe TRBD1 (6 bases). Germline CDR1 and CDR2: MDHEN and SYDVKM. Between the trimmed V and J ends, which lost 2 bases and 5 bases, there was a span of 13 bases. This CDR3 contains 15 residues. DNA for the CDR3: TGTGCCAGCAGTTTACCCGGACAGATACATCAGCCCCAGCATTTT. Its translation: CASSLPGQIHQPQHF.